This paragraph covers one T cell receptor (beta chain) sequence. The data were obtained in a study of cytomegalovirus exposure and HLA in healthy donors. The PCR had 60 Vbeta and 13 Jbeta primers. Profiled with immunoSEQ multiplex PCR; TCRdb holds only in-frame clones, not every one. The data contain 210,000 or so clones, about three quarters of them singletons. Sequences were obtained from PBMCs. This clonotype originated in a boy under 18 in good health and CMV-seronegative.

The DNA of the CDR3 is TGTGCCAGCAATGGGAACAGGCAGCCGAATTCACCCCTCCACTTT. It codes for CASNGNRQPNSPLHF. This chain connects TRBV2 to TRBJ1-6; D is possibly TRBD1 (5 bases). This CDR3 comprises 15 residues. The germline CDR1 and CDR2 sequences are SNHLY and FYNNEI. V shed 7 bases and J shed 7 bases, with 17 bases lying between them.